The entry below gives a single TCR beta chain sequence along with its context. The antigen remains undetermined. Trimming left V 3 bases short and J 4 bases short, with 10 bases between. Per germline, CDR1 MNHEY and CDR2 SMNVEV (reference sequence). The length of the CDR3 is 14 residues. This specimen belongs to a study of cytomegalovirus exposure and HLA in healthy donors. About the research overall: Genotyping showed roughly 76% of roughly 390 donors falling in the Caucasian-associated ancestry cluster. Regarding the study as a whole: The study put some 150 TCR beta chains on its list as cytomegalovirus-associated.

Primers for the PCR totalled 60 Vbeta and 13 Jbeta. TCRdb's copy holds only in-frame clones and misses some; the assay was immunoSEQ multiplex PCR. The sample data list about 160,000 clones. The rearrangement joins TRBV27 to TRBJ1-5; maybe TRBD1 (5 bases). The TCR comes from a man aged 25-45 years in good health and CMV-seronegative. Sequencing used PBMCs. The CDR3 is CASSFDSGNQPQHF. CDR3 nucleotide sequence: TGTGCCAGCAGTTTTGATTCAGGGAATCAGCCCCAGCATTTT.